This record looks at one T cell receptor (beta chain) sequence and its context. Authors' processing steps: Reference gene primer amplification in the assay estimated nucleated cell counts. Measured with immunoSEQ multiplex PCR; TCRdb has only the in-frame clones, and not every one. D and trimming come from the DNA, and the V and J calls and clone size come from that table. The sample gives 80,000 to 95,000 clones, around 80% of which show up once; 20% is in the top ten. This specimen comes from a study of blood T cell repertoires in COVID-19. Study summary: Nucleic acid was either cDNA or gDNA, and it came from T cells, B-cell-depleted T cells, or PBMCs.

This clonotype was obtained from a woman older than 75 with active or convalescent COVID-19. Sequencing was carried out using peripheral blood.

For the CDR3, the DNA is TGTGCCAGTAGGCTGACAGGGTCATACTACGAGCAGTACTTC. Residues: CASRLTGSYYEQYF. The J gene is TRBJ2-7, the V gene TRBV19; 7 bases map to TRBD1. Trimming removed 6 bases from V and 3 bases from J; junction bases left unmatched: 8. The germline gives CDR1 LNHDA, CDR2 SQIVND (reference sequence). This CDR3 comprises 14 residues.